These T cell receptor beta chains were read from a single sample in a study of T cell changes during pregnancy in multiple sclerosis. Generated by immunoSEQ multiplex PCR, the TCRdb table keeps only in-frame clones and is missing some. The sample consists of 60,000 or so clones, roughly nine tenths of them appearing once. This specimen was peripheral blood, taken in the first trimester of pregnancy. The receptor source for this set is a female donor with multiple sclerosis, enrolled in a pregnancy study. Both conserved end residues are part of each CDR3. A D gene is named only where the DNA matches it firmly. Clone size, where shown, is once, few, many, or a class for clones that have expanded.

size,V,D,J,DNA,CDR3
NA,TRBV5-4,NA,TRBJ1-1,TGTGCCAGCAGCTTGGACTTCATGAACACTGAAGCTTTCTTT,CASSLDFMNTEAFF
NA,TRBV10-3,NA,TRBJ2-2,TGTGCCATCAGTGAGGGAGGGTTGGGAACCGGGGAGCTGTTTTTT,CAISEGGLGTGELFF
NA,TRBV7-8,NA,TRBJ2-1,TGTGCCAGCAGCTTAGGTTACTTCCCCCTCTACAATGAGCAGTTCTTC,CASSLGYFPLYNEQFF
NA,TRBV11-2,TRBD1,TRBJ2-5,TGTGCCAGCAGCCTGGGACAGTTCCAAGAGACCCAGTACTTC,CASSLGQFQETQYF
NA,TRBV7-9,NA,TRBJ2-7,TGTGCCAGCAGCTCTATCCAGGGGGGCCTCAACGAGCAGTACTTC,CASSSIQGGLNEQYF
NA,TRBV6-1,NA,TRBJ2-3,TGTGCCAGCAGTGAAGACCCGACAGCCACAGATACGCAGTATTTT,CASSEDPTATDTQYF
NA,TRBV10-3,TRBD1,TRBJ2-3,TGTGCCATCAGGAAGGAAGGACAGGTGGTTTGGGATACGCAGTATTTT,CAIRKEGQVVWDTQYF
NA,TRBV5-4,NA,TRBJ1-1,TGTGCCAGCAGCTTGGACAGGGACGGCACTGAAGCTTTCTTT,CASSLDRDGTEAFF
NA,TRBV5-1,TRBD2,TRBJ2-7,TGCGCCAGCAGCCCGGGGACTAGCGGGAGCTACGTGCAGTACTTC,CASSPGTSGSYVQYF
NA,TRBV7-9,NA,TRBJ1-1,TGTGCCAGCAGCTTGGGCAGGGCTATCGATGCTTTCTTT,CASSLGRAIDAFF
NA,TRBV19,TRBD1,TRBJ2-6,TGTGCCAGTCGGCGAGACAGGGATTTCGCTGGGGCCAACGTCCTGACTTTC,CASRRDRDFAGANVLTF
NA,TRBV19,NA,TRBJ1-2,TGTGCCAGTACAGGGTTCTATGGCTACACCTTC,CASTGFYGYTF
NA,TRBV11-3,TRBD2,TRBJ2-7,TGTGCCAGCAGCTTGGGGGACTACTCCTACGAGCAGTACTTC,CASSLGDYSYEQYF
NA,TRBV25-1,TRBD1,TRBJ1-2,TGTGCCAGCAGGTCCTCTCCGGGACAGGAGGCTAACTATGGCTACACCTTC,CASRSSPGQEANYGYTF
NA,TRBV5-1,TRBD2,TRBJ2-2,TGCGCCAGCAGCTCTGGAGGCCTAGCGGGAGGACGGACCGGGGAGCTGTTTTTT,CASSSGGLAGGRTGELFF
NA,TRBV2,TRBD2,TRBJ2-5,TGTGCCAGCAGGGGGGGACTAGCTAAAGAGACCCAGTACTTC,CASRGGLAKETQYF
NA,TRBV5-1,TRBD1,TRBJ2-3,TGCGCCAGCAGCTCGACAGGGGATGTGGGGCACACAGATACGCAGTATTTT,CASSSTGDVGHTDTQYF
NA,TRBV6-5,NA,TRBJ1-5,TGTGCCAGCAGTTCCTCACATAGCAATCAGCCCCAGCATTTT,CASSSSHSNQPQHF
NA,TRBV5-1,NA,TRBJ2-5,TGCGCCAGTTCCGGGACAAATACCGGGGAGACCCAGTACTTC,CASSGTNTGETQYF
NA,TRBV6-5,NA,TRBJ2-7,TGTGCCAGCAGTTACTCGGTTACGGGAGCCTACGAGCAGTACTTC,CASSYSVTGAYEQYF
NA,TRBV15,NA,TRBJ1-2,TGTGCCGCGCGGGCGGGTCTACGCTATGGCTACACCTTC,CAARAGLRYGYTF
NA,TRBV30,NA,TRBJ1-2,TGTGCCTGGACCCCAGGGTATACCTATGGCTACACCTTC,CAWTPGYTYGYTF
NA,TRBV18,TRBD2,TRBJ2-1,TGTGCCAGCTCACGACGGGGGGAAGGTGAGCAGTTCTTC,CASSRRGEGEQFF
once,TRBV18,TRBD1,TRBJ2-7,TGTGCCAGCTCCCGCTCACAGGGGCTCCCCTACGAGCAGTACTTC,CASSRSQGLPYEQYF
once,TRBV4-2,NA,TRBJ2-5,TGTGCCAGCAGCCAAGATGAGGGTGCGGAGACCCAGTACTTC,CASSQDEGAETQYF
NA,TRBV4-1,NA,TRBJ2-2,TGCGCCAGCAGCCAAGGTTCGAGGCGGGACACCGGGGAGCTGTTTTTT,CASSQGSRRDTGELFF
NA,TRBV27,TRBD1,TRBJ1-2,TGTGCCAGCAGTTCGGGACAGGGGGAAGGCTACACCTTC,CASSSGQGEGYTF
NA,TRBV5-6,NA,TRBJ2-5,TGTGCCAGCAGCTTGAGGGGGGGGGAAGAGACCCAGTACTTC,CASSLRGGEETQYF
NA,TRBV5-6,TRBD2,TRBJ2-1,TGTGCCAGCAGCCTGCCGGGACTAGCGGACTACAATGAGCAGTTCTTC,CASSLPGLADYNEQFF
NA,TRBV7-2,NA,TRBJ1-2,TGTGCCAGCAGCTCAAGTCCCGAGCAGCGCGATGGCTACACCTTC,CASSSSPEQRDGYTF
NA,TRBV27,TRBD1,TRBJ1-2,TGTGCCAGCAGTGCAGGGGGCGCCTACACCTTC,CASSAGGAYTF
NA,TRBV30,NA,TRBJ1-3,TGTGCCTGGAGCGCGGGGGTCTTTAGAAACACCATATATTTT,CAWSAGVFRNTIYF
NA,TRBV7-8,NA,TRBJ1-6,TGTGCCAGCAGCTTAGCAATCGGGGTAACCTATAATTCACCCCTCCACTTT,CASSLAIGVTYNSPLHF
NA,TRBV19,NA,TRBJ1-5,TGTGCCAGTAGTAAACTACAGGGTACTCAGCCCCAGCATTTT,CASSKLQGTQPQHF
NA,TRBV7-2,TRBD2,TRBJ2-7,TGTGCCAGCAGCTTGTGGACTAGCGGGACGGCGATCTCCTACGAGCAGTACTTC,CASSLWTSGTAISYEQYF
NA,TRBV14,TRBD1,TRBJ1-1,TGTGCCAGCAGCCAATACGGGACAGGGGATTCTACGACTGAAGCTTTCTTT,CASSQYGTGDSTTEAFF
NA,TRBV27,TRBD2,TRBJ2-1,TGTGCCAGCAGTTTACCCGGGACTAGCGGGAGGGCTGATGAGCAGTTCTTC,CASSLPGTSGRADEQFF
NA,TRBV18,NA,TRBJ2-1,TGTGCCAGCTCGCCTGCGACTAGAGGCGTCGGACACAATGAGCAGTTCTTC,CASSPATRGVGHNEQFF
once,TRBV11-2,TRBD1,TRBJ1-2,TGTGCCAGCAGCTCCAAGCGATGGACAGGAAATAACTATGGCTACACCTTC,CASSSKRWTGNNYGYTF
NA,TRBV10-3,TRBD1,TRBJ1-2,TGTGCCATCAGCCCTGGACAGGGGGGGAACTATGGCTACACCTTC,CAISPGQGGNYGYTF
NA,TRBV7-9,TRBD2,TRBJ2-1,TGTGCCAGCAGCTCGGGACTAGCGGATTACAATGAGCAGTTCTTC,CASSSGLADYNEQFF
NA,TRBV5-6,TRBD1,TRBJ1-5,TGTGCCAGCAGCCCCAGGGGGGATCAGCCCCAGCATTTT,CASSPRGDQPQHF
NA,TRBV9,NA,TRBJ2-3,TGTGCCAGCAGCGTGACTCCCCTCTGGACAGATACGCAGTATTTT,CASSVTPLWTDTQYF
NA,TRBV5-1,TRBD2,TRBJ2-1,TGCGCCAGCAGCTTGGCCGGGGTCTGGGCGGGGGTTTCCTACAATGAGCAGTTCTTC,CASSLAGVWAGVSYNEQFF
NA,TRBV7-9,TRBD2,TRBJ2-5,TGTGCCAGCAGCTTAGTTCTAGCGGGGAAAGAGACCCAGTACTTC,CASSLVLAGKETQYF
NA,TRBV10-3,NA,TRBJ1-5,TGTGCCATCAGTGAGGCGATTGGGGACTCCAATCAGCCCCAGCATTTT,CAISEAIGDSNQPQHF
NA,TRBV6-4,NA,TRBJ2-2,TGTGCCAGCAGTGAAAGAGAATCCGGGGAGCTGTTTTTT,CASSERESGELFF
NA,TRBV15,TRBD2,TRBJ2-1,TGTGCCACCAGCAGAGATCTGAGCGGGGGGTACAATGAGCAGTTCTTC,CATSRDLSGGYNEQFF
NA,TRBV6-6,NA,TRBJ2-7,TGTGCCAGCAGTTACAAACTAACCGTCTACGAGCAGTACTTC,CASSYKLTVYEQYF
NA,TRBV7-7,NA,TRBJ2-7,TGTGCCAGCAGCAGACACGGGAACTACGAGCAGTACTTC,CASSRHGNYEQYF
NA,TRBV4-2,NA,TRBJ1-2,TGTGCCAGCAGCCCATACACGACAGGTTATAACTATGGCTACACCTTC,CASSPYTTGYNYGYTF
NA,TRBV5-4,TRBD2,TRBJ2-3,TGTGCCAGCAGCTTGGCACTAGCGGGAGTTAGCACAGATACGCAGTATTTT,CASSLALAGVSTDTQYF
NA,TRBV7-9,NA,TRBJ1-4,TGTGCCAGCAGCTTAGGAGGCGGGATCCAAAAACTGTTTTTT,CASSLGGGIQKLFF
NA,TRBV18,NA,TRBJ2-7,TGTGCCAGCTCAAGTATAGGCGGCTCCTACGAGCAGTACTTC,CASSSIGGSYEQYF
NA,TRBV6-1,TRBD2,TRBJ2-5,TGTGCCAGCAGTGGCCCCGGGACTAGCGGGAGATATCAAGAGACCCAGTACTTC,CASSGPGTSGRYQETQYF
NA,TRBV27,NA,TRBJ2-1,TGTGCCAGCAGTTTGGGACTTTACAATGAGCAGTTCTTC,CASSLGLYNEQFF
NA,TRBV9,NA,TRBJ2-5,TGTGCCAGCACCCAAGGGGGGGAGGGAGAGACCCAGTACTTC,CASTQGGEGETQYF
NA,TRBV13,NA,TRBJ1-6,TGTGCCAGCCGGGGGAGGGCCGCCGTAAATAATTCACCCCTCCACTTT,CASRGRAAVNNSPLHF
NA,TRBV2,NA,TRBJ2-5,TGTGCCAGTGGGACTGAAGAGACCCAGTACTTC,CASGTEETQYF